The 18 T cell receptor beta chains listed next were all sequenced from one sample in a study of read filtering for tumor transcriptome and immune sequencing. From roughly 390 ng of RNA, a library with molecular barcoded alpha/delta and beta/gamma adaptors was made. MiXCR, run by TCRdb on the reads, gives a single entry per CDR3 protein. This sample yields over 90,000 distinct CDR3 sequences, of which 20% to 25% are seen a single time; about 10% belongs to the top ten. Sequenced: a population of CD138-negative cells sorted from bone marrow. The receptors derive from a donor at least 40 years old with multiple myeloma.

On this clonotype itself: The junction departs from the called germline gene at one end, perhaps through a read error. The chain combines TRBV5-4 with TRBJ2-3; D possibly uses TRBD1 or TRBD2 (5 bases each). The CDR3 is 18 residues long. Per the germline V gene, CDR1 is SGHNT and CDR2 is YYREEE (reference sequence). The CDR3 region is CASGLSLGTVSSTDTQYF. In nucleotides, the CDR3 is TGTGCCAGCGGCTTGAGTCTGGGGACGGTGTCTAGCACAGATACGCAGTATTTT.

The sample holds many counts of this clonotype. V is TRBV29-1 and J is TRBJ1-1; unclear D gene. CDR1 SQVTM and CDR2 ANQGSEA come from the germline V gene. This CDR3 has 15 residues. V lost 7 bases, J lost 2 bases, and 20 bases lay in between. The CDR3 DNA reads as TGCAGCGCCCTAGATTCGGGCCGAATTAACACTGAAGCTTTCTTT. Residues: CSALDSGRINTEAFF.

This clonotype has a handful of counts. This chain links TRBV12-3 or TRBV12-4 with TRBJ1-5; no clear D gene. Trimming cost V 2 bases and J 3 bases, with 8 bases left between them. The CDR3 length is 14 residues. CDR3 loop: CASSLWRDNQPQHF. The CDR3 DNA reads TGTGCCAGCAGTTTATGGAGGGACAATCAGCCCCAGCATTTT.

This clonotype was picked up many times. The chain is built from TRBV20-1 and TRBJ2-7, with 8 bases identical to TRBD1. Germline assignment: CDR1 DFQATT and CDR2 SNEGSKA (reference sequence). This CDR3 is 11 amino acids long. For the CDR3, the DNA is TGCGGGACAGGCCGCTCCTACGAGCAGTACTTC. Protein product: CGTGRSYEQYF.

As concerns this clonotype: A read error is possible here, since a much larger clone lies one base away. DNA for the CDR3: TGTGCCAGTAGTCCATTCGCCGGGACAGTATATGCCGGGGAGCTGTTTTTT. Amino acid sequence: CASSPFAGTVYAGELFF. The chain has TRBV19 and TRBJ2-2, with 7 nucleotides matching TRBD1. V shed 5 bases and J 6 bases; nucleotides not matched to a gene: 15. CDR1 and CDR2 (germline): LNHDA, SQIVND (reference sequence). There are 17 residues in the CDR3.

A word on this clonotype: A read error may explain this, as a much larger clone is one base away. This likely comes from a read error, as the CDR3 has no conserved phenylalanine or tryptophan at its end. The chain links TRBV6-5 to TRBJ2-5, with D tentatively TRBD1 (5 bases). Trimming removed 4 bases at V and 5 bases at J, with 17 bases between. The CDR3 consists of 15 residues. Germline assignment: CDR1 MNHEY and CDR2 SVGAGI. CDR3 region: CASSSSSRVVETQYS. The CDR3 DNA follows: TGTGCCAGCAGTTCATCATCCAGGGTGGTCGAGACCCAGTACTCC.

This clonotype was detected many times. The genes are TRBV9 and TRBJ2-1, with D uncertain. CDR1 and CDR2 from the germline V gene are SGDLS and YYNGEE. Deletions cut 0 bases from V and 4 bases from J, with 8 bases between. This CDR3 region has 14 residues. The CDR3, as DNA: TGTGCCAGCAGCGTAGCAAGGAATTACAATGAGCAGTTCTTC. This codes for CASSVARNYNEQFF.

There are many counts of this clonotype. This chain links TRBV6-1 with TRBJ2-7, with 8 positions matching TRBD1. This CDR3 contains 14 residues. Germline V gene lookup returns CDR1 MNHNS and CDR2 SASEGT. The V gene end was trimmed by 2 bases and the J gene end by 6 bases; junction bases not matched to a gene: 6. The CDR3 coding sequence is TGTGCCAGCAGTGAATTGTGGACAGGGAGCGAGCAGTACTTC. Translated: CASSELWTGSEQYF.

This clonotype was counted only a few times. The chain recombines TRBV7-6 with TRBJ2-5, with 8 positions matching TRBD2. Per germline, CDR1 SGHVS and CDR2 FNYEAQ. Unmatched junction bases numbered 5, after V lost 6 bases and J lost 5 bases. The CDR3 consists of 13 residues. CDR3 sequence reads: CASSSGVLETQYF. DNA of the CDR3: TGTGCCAGCAGTAGCGGGGTTCTGGAGACCCAGTACTTC.

In this sample, this clonotype turned up once. Since a much larger clone is just one base distant, this may be a read error. The chain carries TRBV5-1 and TRBJ2-1; D not resolved. V lost 3 bases and J lost 11, with 12 bases in between. The CDR3 is 12 residues long. Germline values: CDR1 SGHRS, CDR2 YFSETQ. CDR3 sequence: CASSSTVGQQFF. CDR3 in DNA: TGCGCCAGCAGCTCTACGGTTGGTCAGCAGTTCTTC.

Comment on this clonotype: A much larger clonotype is one base distant, so this may be a read error. V and J are TRBV5-1 and TRBJ2-3; maybe TRBD1 (6 bases). The ends were cut back, 0 bases at V and 5 bases at J, with 10 bases in the middle. Per the germline V gene, CDR1 is SGHRS and CDR2 is YFSETQ. CDR3 length equals 14 residues. The CDR3 bases are TGCGCCAGCAGCTTGGATATAGGGGGAGATACGCAGTATTTT. This gives the protein CASSLDIGGDTQYF.

As concerns this clonotype: A much larger clone lies one base from this, so it may be a read error. The CDR3 region has the DNA TGCAGTGCCAGAGGTCGGGATGTGCAGTTCTTC. This encodes CSARGRDVQFF. The chain has TRBV20-1 and TRBJ2-1; the D gene is possibly TRBD2 (5 bases). The CDR3 length is 11 residues. CDR1 is DFQATT and CDR2 is SNEGSKA in the germline V gene (reference sequence).

This clonotype was observed a few times. CDR3 DNA sequence: TGTGCCAGCAGCCGGGACAGGGTCAATGAGCAGTTCTTC. It specifies CASSRDRVNEQFF. J is TRBJ2-1 and V is TRBV7-2; 9 bases match TRBD1. CDR1 is SGHTA and CDR2 is FQGNSA in the germline V gene. This CDR3 is 13 amino acids long. Losses at the gene ends were 5 bases for V and 6 bases for J; bases not matched to a gene: 2. Full variable domain (rest looked up from reference TRBV7-2 and TRBJ2-1): GAGVSQSPSNKVTEKGKDVELRCDPISGHTALYWYRQSLGQGLEFLIYFQGNSAPDKSGLPSDRFSAERTGGSVSTLTIQRTQQEDSAVYLCASSRDRVNEQFFGPGTRLTVL.

In its sample, this clonotype was seen a few times. The V and J genes are TRBV12-3 or TRBV12-4 and TRBJ2-3; D may correspond to TRBD1 or TRBD2 (5 bases each). The CDR3 is 12 residues long. The V end was cut by 5 bases, the J end by 9 bases, with 12 bases between. The CDR3 DNA sequence: TGTGCCAGCAGTCTTATAGGGGAGACGCAGTATTTT. Protein: CASSLIGETQYF.

In this sample, this clonotype turned up many times. This chain links TRBV28 with TRBJ1-1; D uncertain. The V gene lost 7 bases and the J gene lost 4 bases, with 16 bases spanning the gap. This CDR3 region has 14 residues. Germline CDR1 reads MDHEN; CDR2 reads SYDVKM. The chain's CDR3 is CASTPQQSPTEAFF. DNA for the CDR3: TGTGCCAGCACTCCCCAGCAGTCTCCCACTGAAGCTTTCTTT.

This clonotype was detected many times. V and J are TRBV28 and TRBJ2-2, with 7 bases aligning to TRBD2. The CDR3 covers 14 residues. CDR1 is MDHEN, CDR2 SYDVKM, per germline. After removal of 2 bases from V and 6 bases from J, the junction contained 3 bases not matched to a gene. CDR3 sequence (DNA): TGTGCCAGCAGTTTACCAGGGAGGGCCGGGGAGCTGTTTTTT. Its translation: CASSLPGRAGELFF.

This clonotype was detected ten times or more. The chain employs TRBV20-1 and TRBJ2-5; 9 bases map to TRBD2. Germline CDR1 DFQATT, CDR2 SNEGSKA (reference sequence). With 0 bases clipped from V and 2 bases from J, the junction kept 7 bases outside the gene matches. The CDR3 is made up of 16 amino acids. The CDR3 nucleotides are TGCAGTGCTAGAGATTCCAGCGGGGGGATACAAGAGACCCAGTACTTC. It codes for CSARDSSGGIQETQYF.

To note about this clonotype: The junction departs from germline at one end; a sequencing error may be responsible. V gene TRBV5-4 combines with J gene TRBJ2-1, with D possibly being TRBD2 (7 bases). The CDR3 is 15 residues long. CDR1 SGHNT and CDR2 YYREEE come from the germline V gene (reference sequence). The CDR3 sequence: CASSLLGGGASEQFF. CDR3 sequence (DNA): TGTGCTAGCAGCTTGTTAGGTGGGGGGGCCAGCGAGCAGTTCTTC.